This T cell receptor (beta chain) was sequenced for a study of shared clonotypes between healthy human individuals. TCRdb's copy holds only in-frame clones and misses some; the assay was immunoSEQ multiplex PCR. The data contain over a million clones, about 96% of them seen just once; the ten biggest clones take up roughly 1.2%. Germline CDR1 is ENHRY and CDR2 is SYGVKD. V lost 11 bases and J lost 8; bases outside the gene matches: 9. The CDR3 is 14 residues long. The TCR sequence derives from a man under 40 in good health. The V gene is TRBV10-3, the J gene TRBJ2-1; TRBD2 aligns across 13 bases. Sample: naive CD4+ T cells sorted from blood. Documented subset: CD45RA+ positively selected. This CDR3 reads CASRTSGSSDEQFF. The CDR3 DNA reads TGTGCCTCAAGGACTAGCGGGAGTAGCGATGAGCAGTTCTTC.